The present T cell receptor beta chain was sequenced within a study of shared clonotypes between healthy human individuals. Only in-frame clones appear in the TCRdb table, and some are missing; sequencing was by immunoSEQ multiplex PCR. The sample has 2 million to 3 million clones, approximately 93% seen once. This clone was detected only once. Other DNA sequences from this sample encode an identical CDR3 as well. V lost 0 bases and J 8 bases, leaving 17 bases between the germline ends. Germline V gene data show CDR1 as SGHRS and CDR2 as YFSETQ. The CDR3 extends over 16 amino acids. The J gene is TRBJ2-2, the V gene TRBV5-1, with a tentative D call TRBD2 (6 bases). The material sequenced was naive CD4+ T cells from PBMCs. Subset in this sample: CD45RA+ positively selected. This receptor was obtained from a man aged 18 to 29 in good health. Some clones in this sample may be carry-over from other donors' samples. The CDR3 loop is CASSLAPAGGTGELFF. CDR3 nucleotides: TGCGCCAGCAGCTTGGCCCCCGCTGGGGGGACGGGGGAGCTGTTTTTT.